These 14 T cell receptor beta chains came from one sample sequenced in a study of siplizumab effects on memory and regulatory T cells. Assay: immunoSEQ multiplex PCR; the TCRdb copy retains only in-frame clones and omits some. Of more than 95,000 clones in the sample, more than 85% were seen once. The sequenced sample was Tregs sorted from blood. All receptors come from a human donor in good health.

V gene TRBV11-3 combines with J gene TRBJ2-1; D not certain. Trimming pared 1 base from V and 10 bases from J, leaving 8 bases between. The CDR3 consists of 12 residues. Germline CDR1 reads SGHNT; CDR2 reads YENEEA. CDR3 amino acids: CASSLGSVEQFF. The CDR3 DNA is TGTGCCAGCAGCTTAGGATCGGTAGAGCAGTTCTTC.

The gene calls are TRBV19 and TRBJ1-6; the match to TRBD1 covers 7 bases. Losses at the gene ends were 5 bases for V and 6 bases for J; bases not matched to a gene: 7. The CDR3 spans 15 residues. Germline V lookup: CDR1 LNHDA, CDR2 SQIVND (reference sequence). DNA for the CDR3: TGTGCCAGTAGTGTAGGGGACAGCGTTAATTCACCCCTCCACTTT. This gives the protein CASSVGDSVNSPLHF.

The chain couples TRBV6-5 to TRBJ1-3, with D unresolved. V was cut by 4 bases and J by 1 base, with 5 bases left in between. CDR1 is MNHEY and CDR2 is SVGAGI in the germline V gene. This CDR3 is built from 13 residues. In DNA, the CDR3 is TGTGCCAGCAGTTCGTGGTCTGGAAACACCATATATTTT. This codes for CASSSWSGNTIYF.

This clone appeared a single time. This chain connects TRBV28 to TRBJ1-2, with D unresolved. This CDR3 contains 12 residues. The germline gives CDR1 MDHEN, CDR2 SYDVKM. Trimming removed 7 bases at V and 1 base at J, with 7 bases between. The CDR3 nucleotides are TGTGCCAGCAAGATCTATAACTATGGCTACACCTTC. This sequence encodes CASKIYNYGYTF.

J is TRBJ1-1 and V is TRBV30; 9 bases map to TRBD1. The CDR3 runs 13 residues. Germline CDR1 reads GTSNPN; CDR2 reads SVGIG (reference sequence). J was trimmed by 6 bases and V by 2 bases; bases with no gene match: 4. The CDR3 reads CAWSRGQGAEAFF. The CDR3 nucleotides read TGTGCCTGGAGTCGGGGACAGGGAGCTGAAGCTTTCTTT.

The V gene is TRBV4-3, the J gene TRBJ2-2; TRBD1 aligns across 8 bases. V shed 3 bases and J 9 bases; nucleotides not matched to a gene: 9. Germline V CDR1 and CDR2: LGHNA, YSLEER. The CDR3 runs 15 residues. CDR3 region: CASSHGRGQARELFF. CDR3 DNA: TGCGCCAGCAGCCATGGAAGGGGACAGGCCCGGGAGCTGTTTTTT.

The rearrangement links TRBV7-9 to TRBJ1-1, with a weak D call TRBD1 (5 bases). Looked up from germline, CDR1 is SEHNR and CDR2 is FQNEAQ (reference sequence). Trimming stripped 5 bases from V and 1 base from J, with 8 bases between. The CDR3 loop spans 13 amino acids. CDR3: CASSGDGNTEAFF. The CDR3 DNA sequence: TGTGCCAGCAGCGGGGACGGGAACACTGAAGCTTTCTTT.

The rearrangement uses TRBV7-3 and TRBJ2-3; perhaps TRBD2 as D (5 bases). Trimming removed 3 bases at V and 4 bases at J, with 14 bases between. The CDR3 is made up of 15 amino acids. Germline CDR1 is SGHTA and CDR2 is FQGTGA. The CDR3, as DNA: TGTGCCAGCAGCTTTACGGGAAGGCTCTCAGATACGCAGTATTTT. Amino acid sequence: CASSFTGRLSDTQYF.

The CDR3 region has the DNA TGTGCCAGTAGTCTCAGGGTACGGGGAGATTCACCCCTCCACTTT. It translates to CASSLRVRGDSPLHF. The rearrangement links TRBV19 to TRBJ1-6; perhaps TRBD1 as D (5 bases). V was clipped by 5 bases and J by 8 bases, with 16 bases between them. Germline CDR1 is LNHDA and CDR2 is SQIVND (reference sequence). This CDR3 is 15 amino acids long.

The chain couples TRBV6-5 to TRBJ2-1; D is possibly TRBD1 (6 bases). Germline assignment: CDR1 MNHEY and CDR2 SVGAGI. The ends were cut back, 6 bases at V and 10 bases at J, with 13 bases in the middle. CDR3 length: 12 residues. CDR3 DNA sequence: TGTGCCAGCAGCCGAGGACAGTCGGAGCAGTTCTTC. It encodes CASSRGQSEQFF.

This rearrangement joins TRBV7-9 to TRBJ1-5, with D hard to call. The CDR3 loop spans 13 amino acids. Germline V gene data show CDR1 as SEHNR and CDR2 as FQNEAQ (reference sequence). Trimming took off 0 bases at V and 8 bases at J, with 8 bases between the two ends. CDR3 bases: TGTGCCAGCAGCTTAGCGGCCTTGGAGCCCCAGCATTTT. This translates into CASSLAALEPQHF.

The chain uses TRBV18 and TRBJ2-3; 8 nucleotides line up with TRBD2. Germline values: CDR1 KGHSH, CDR2 LQKENI. This CDR3 has 14 amino acids. Trimming took 8 bases from V and 3 from J; bases not matched to a gene: 7. The CDR3 loop is CASQSTGGTDTQYF. In nucleotides, the CDR3 is TGTGCCAGCCAATCTACGGGGGGGACAGATACGCAGTATTTT.

The table lists this clone with a count of one. The chain uses TRBV30 and TRBJ2-1, with 12 bases matching TRBD2. This CDR3 contains 14 residues. The germline V gene has CDR1 GTSNPN and CDR2 SVGIG (reference sequence). J was trimmed by 5 bases and V by 3 bases; bases with no gene match: 2. CDR3 in amino acids: CAWRRTSGNNEQFF. As DNA, the CDR3 is TGTGCCTGGAGACGGACTAGCGGGAACAATGAGCAGTTCTTC.

The J gene is TRBJ1-2, the V gene TRBV28; D is ambiguous. The CDR3 runs to 15 residues. V lost 8 bases, J lost 0 bases, and 16 bases lay in between. CDR1 is MDHEN and CDR2 is SYDVKM in the germline V gene. DNA of the CDR3: TGTGCCAGCTACCACCGGGGAGCGTCTAACTATGGCTACACCTTC. This encodes CASYHRGASNYGYTF.